This T cell receptor beta chain was captured by sequencing in a study of cytotoxic CD8 clonotypes in ibrutinib-treated CLL. On the study more broadly: Response material was collected after a median around 12 months of treatment, range 6 to 36. The study, taken as a whole, reports: For progressing versus sustained-remission patients, sampling times were not the same. Clonality increased at ibrutinib response and stayed stable in sustained remission. At progression, however, it fell back toward baseline.

The repertoire was sequenced with immunoSEQ multiplex PCR; TCRdb's copy has only in-frame clones and lacks some. Among about 140,000 clones listed, 60% to 85% were seen once. The source of roughly 2 micrograms of genomic DNA for TCR beta libraries was cryopreserved PBMCs. As concerns this clone: The antigen is undetermined.

Looked up from germline, CDR1 is MGHRA and CDR2 is YSYEKL. Trimming stripped 3 bases from V and 0 bases from J, with 15 bases between. The CDR3 has 18 amino acids. The rearrangement links TRBV4-1 to TRBJ1-6; D is unclear. The source was PBMCs, collected after 12 months of ibrutinib treatment. This TCR was recovered from a human donor with chronic lymphocytic leukemia. CDR3 region: CASSHQVNLNSYNSPLHF. DNA of the CDR3: TGCGCCAGCAGCCACCAAGTCAACTTAAACTCCTATAATTCACCCCTCCACTTT.